Listed below are T cell receptor beta chains from one sample, sequenced in a study of T cells in Graves' hyperthyroidism and ophthalmopathy. A single record per CDR3 protein comes from TCRdb applying MiXCR to the multiplex PCR reads. The sample lists hundreds of thousands of distinct CDR3 sequences; 15% to 20% were seen once. The sample comprised blood. These receptors all come from a woman aged 18 to 35 with Graves' ophthalmopathy. CDR3s include the opening cysteine and the closing phenylalanine or tryptophan. Each record gives: J gene, D gene, V gene, clone size, CDR3 protein, CDR3 DNA. A D gene is named only where the DNA matches it firmly. Size tells how often a clone was seen (once, few, many) or the class of an expanded clone, and some rows leave it out.

j_gene: TRBJ2-5; d_gene: -; v_gene: TRBV4-2; abundance: -; CDR3aa: CASSQDDREEETQYF; CDR3nt: TGTGCCAGCAGCCAAGACGACAGGGAGGAAGAGACCCAGTACTTC
j_gene: TRBJ1-2; d_gene: TRBD1; v_gene: TRBV29-1; abundance: many; CDR3aa: CSVRDLNRGGGYGYTF; CDR3nt: TGCAGCGTCCGTGACCTGAACAGGGGTGGTGGCTATGGCTACACCTTC
j_gene: TRBJ1-2; d_gene: -; v_gene: TRBV18; abundance: many; CDR3aa: CASSPPGWEDGYTF; CDR3nt: TGTGCCAGCTCACCACCGGGCTGGGAGGATGGCTACACCTTC
j_gene: TRBJ2-1; d_gene: TRBD1; v_gene: TRBV6-5; abundance: many; CDR3aa: CASSYSGGAYNEQFF; CDR3nt: TGTGCCAGCAGTTACTCAGGGGGCGCCTACAATGAGCAGTTCTTC
j_gene: TRBJ1-2; d_gene: -; v_gene: TRBV27; abundance: once; CDR3aa: CASSGRGENYGYTF; CDR3nt: TGTGCCAGCAGTGGCAGGGGCGAGAACTATGGCTACACCTTC
j_gene: TRBJ2-1; d_gene: -; v_gene: TRBV12-3/TRBV12-4; abundance: many; CDR3aa: CASSSRKSSYNEQFF; CDR3nt: TGTGCCAGCAGCTCTAGGAAGAGCTCCTACAATGAGCAGTTCTTC
j_gene: TRBJ1-2; d_gene: TRBD1; v_gene: TRBV29-1; abundance: once; CDR3aa: CSVEGQGIDGYTF; CDR3nt: TGCAGCGTTGAAGGACAGGGTATCGATGGCTACACCTTC
j_gene: TRBJ1-2; d_gene: -; v_gene: TRBV30; abundance: many; CDR3aa: CAWSGQTEFYGYTF; CDR3nt: TGTGCCTGGAGCGGACAGACTGAATTCTATGGCTACACCTTC
j_gene: TRBJ2-7; d_gene: -; v_gene: TRBV6-2/TRBV6-3; abundance: many; CDR3aa: CASARWRSGSYEQYF; CDR3nt: TGTGCCAGCGCAAGATGGAGGTCGGGCTCCTACGAGCAGTACTTC
j_gene: TRBJ2-7; d_gene: TRBD2; v_gene: TRBV9; abundance: few; CDR3aa: CASSVEGLESSEQYF; CDR3nt: TGTGCCAGCAGCGTAGAGGGACTAGAATCGAGCGAGCAGTACTTC
j_gene: TRBJ1-5; d_gene: -; v_gene: TRBV7-2; abundance: many; CDR3aa: CASSLVGAGNQPQHF; CDR3nt: TGTGCCAGCAGCTTAGTCGGGGCGGGCAATCAGCCCCAGCATTTT
j_gene: TRBJ2-1; d_gene: TRBD1; v_gene: TRBV6-1; abundance: few; CDR3aa: CASSANRGSYNEQFF; CDR3nt: TGTGCCAGCAGTGCAAACAGGGGATCCTACAATGAGCAGTTCTTC
j_gene: TRBJ1-2; d_gene: -; v_gene: TRBV5-5; abundance: many; CDR3aa: CASSTWKGEYGYTF; CDR3nt: TGTGCCAGCAGCACCTGGAAGGGCGAATATGGCTACACCTTC
j_gene: TRBJ2-3; d_gene: -; v_gene: TRBV20-1; abundance: -; CDR3aa: CSAEVRPDTQYF; CDR3nt: TGCAGTGCCGAAGTCAGGCCAGATACGCAGTATTTT
j_gene: TRBJ2-2; d_gene: TRBD2; v_gene: TRBV6-1; abundance: few; CDR3aa: CASRSGGTGELFF; CDR3nt: TGTGCCAGCAGAAGCGGGGGCACCGGGGAGCTGTTTTTT
j_gene: TRBJ1-2; d_gene: TRBD1; v_gene: TRBV6-1; abundance: few; CDR3aa: CASSTRTGLIGGYTF; CDR3nt: TGTGCCAGCAGTACCCGGACAGGGTTAATAGGTGGCTACACCTTC
j_gene: TRBJ2-7; d_gene: TRBD2; v_gene: TRBV7-3; abundance: once; CDR3aa: CASSLASGDLYEQHF; CDR3nt: TGTGCCAGCAGCTTAGCTAGCGGGGATCTTTACGAGCAGCACTTC
j_gene: TRBJ2-3; d_gene: -; v_gene: TRBV5-1; abundance: few; CDR3aa: CASSLGGARTDTQYF; CDR3nt: TGCGCCAGCAGCTTGGGGGGGGCTCGCACAGATACGCAGTATTTT